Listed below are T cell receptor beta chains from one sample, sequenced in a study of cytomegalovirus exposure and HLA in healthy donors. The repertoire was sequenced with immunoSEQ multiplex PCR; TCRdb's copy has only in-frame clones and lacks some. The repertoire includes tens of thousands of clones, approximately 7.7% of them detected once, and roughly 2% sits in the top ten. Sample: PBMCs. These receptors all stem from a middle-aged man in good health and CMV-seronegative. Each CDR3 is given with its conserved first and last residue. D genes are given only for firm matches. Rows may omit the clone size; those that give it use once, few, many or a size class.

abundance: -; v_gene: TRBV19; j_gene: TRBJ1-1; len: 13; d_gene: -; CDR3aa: CASSNYLNTEAFF; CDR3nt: TGTGCCAGTAGTAATTACTTGAACACTGAAGCTTTCTTT
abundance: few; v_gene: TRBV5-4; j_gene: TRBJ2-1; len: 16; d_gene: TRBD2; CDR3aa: CASSLAGLAGNNEQFF; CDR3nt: TGTGCCAGCAGCTTGGCAGGACTAGCGGGGAACAATGAGCAGTTCTTC
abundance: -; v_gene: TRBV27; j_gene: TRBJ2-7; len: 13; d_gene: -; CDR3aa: CASSFDRSYEQYF; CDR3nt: TGTGCCAGCAGTTTTGACAGGAGCTACGAGCAGTACTTC
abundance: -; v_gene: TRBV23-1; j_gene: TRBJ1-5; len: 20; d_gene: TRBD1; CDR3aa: CASRLHRGRRIDYSNQPQHF; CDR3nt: TGCGCCAGCAGACTCCACAGGGGGCGACGGATTGATTATAGCAATCAGCCCCAGCATTTT
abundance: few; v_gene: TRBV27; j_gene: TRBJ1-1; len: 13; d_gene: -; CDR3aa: CASRPSGRTEAFF; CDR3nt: TGTGCCAGCAGGCCGTCCGGGAGGACTGAAGCTTTCTTT
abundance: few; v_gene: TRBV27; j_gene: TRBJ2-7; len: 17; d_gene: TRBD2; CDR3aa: CASSLKPLAGARYEQYF; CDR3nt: TGTGCCAGCAGTTTAAAACCCCTAGCGGGAGCTCGTTACGAGCAGTACTTC
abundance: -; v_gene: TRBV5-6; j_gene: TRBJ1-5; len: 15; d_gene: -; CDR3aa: CASSSGGLTGQPQHF; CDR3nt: TGTGCCAGCAGCTCCGGGGGGCTCACGGGACAGCCCCAGCATTTT
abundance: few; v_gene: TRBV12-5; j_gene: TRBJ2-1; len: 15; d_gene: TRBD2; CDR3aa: CASGLASGRGNEQFF; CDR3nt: TGTGCTAGTGGTTTGGCTAGCGGGCGGGGCAATGAGCAGTTCTTC
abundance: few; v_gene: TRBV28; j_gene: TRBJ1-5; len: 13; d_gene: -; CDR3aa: CASRNQRNQPQHF; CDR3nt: TGTGCCAGCAGGAATCAGAGGAATCAGCCCCAGCATTTT
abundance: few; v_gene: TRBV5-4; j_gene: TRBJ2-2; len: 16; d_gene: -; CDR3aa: CASSLSLGGGAGELFF; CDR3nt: TGTGCCAGCAGCTTGTCTCTGGGGGGAGGTGCCGGGGAGCTGTTTTTT
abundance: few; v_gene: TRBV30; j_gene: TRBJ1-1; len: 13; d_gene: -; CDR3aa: CAWSVQVNTEAFF; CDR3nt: TGTGCCTGGAGTGTACAAGTGAACACTGAAGCTTTCTTT
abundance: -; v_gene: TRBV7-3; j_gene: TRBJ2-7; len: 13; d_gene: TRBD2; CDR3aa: CASSRTSGYEQYF; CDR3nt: TGTGCCAGCAGCCGGACTAGCGGCTACGAGCAGTACTTC
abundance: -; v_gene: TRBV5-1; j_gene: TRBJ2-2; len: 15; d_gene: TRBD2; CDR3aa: CASSLAAGGAGELFF; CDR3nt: TGCGCCAGCAGCTTGGCGGCCGGGGGGGCCGGGGAGCTGTTTTTT
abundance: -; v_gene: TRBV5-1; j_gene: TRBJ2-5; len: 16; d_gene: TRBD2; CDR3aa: CASSGGGLAGGETQYF; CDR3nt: TGCGCCAGCAGCGGGGGCGGACTAGCGGGTGGTGAGACCCAGTACTTC
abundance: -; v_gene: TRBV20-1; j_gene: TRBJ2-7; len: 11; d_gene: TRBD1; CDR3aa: CSADRAGEQYF; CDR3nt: TGCAGTGCCGACAGGGCAGGGGAGCAGTACTTT
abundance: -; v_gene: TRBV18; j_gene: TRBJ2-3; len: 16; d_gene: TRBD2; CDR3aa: CASSPLGPVPAGEKYF; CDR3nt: TGTGCCAGCTCACCACTAGGCCCCGTACCAGCGGGGGAAAAGTATTTT
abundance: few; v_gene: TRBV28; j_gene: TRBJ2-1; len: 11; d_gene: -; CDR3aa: CASSPLDEQFF; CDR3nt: TGTGCCAGCAGCCCCCTCGATGAGCAGTTCTTC
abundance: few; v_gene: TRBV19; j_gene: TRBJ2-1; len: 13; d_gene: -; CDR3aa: CASSMRLVNEQFF; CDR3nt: TGTGCCAGTAGTATGCGGTTGGTCAATGAGCAGTTCTTC
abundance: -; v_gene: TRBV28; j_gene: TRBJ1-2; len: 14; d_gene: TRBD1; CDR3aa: CASSLGQGSGGYTF; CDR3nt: TGTGCCAGCAGTTTAGGACAGGGGTCAGGGGGCTACACCTTC
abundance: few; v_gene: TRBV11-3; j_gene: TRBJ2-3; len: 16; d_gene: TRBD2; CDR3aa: CASSLQRGAYTDTQYF; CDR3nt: TGTGCCAGCAGCCTCCAGCGGGGGGCTTACACAGATACGCAGTATTTT
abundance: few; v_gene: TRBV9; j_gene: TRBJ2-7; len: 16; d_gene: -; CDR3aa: CASSPTEDSPNGAVHF; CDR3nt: TGTGCCAGCAGCCCCACCGAGGACTCCCCTAATGGAGCAGTGCACTTC
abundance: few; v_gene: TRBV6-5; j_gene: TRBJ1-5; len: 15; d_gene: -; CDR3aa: CASSYSKDWNQPQHF; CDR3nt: TGTGCCAGCAGTTACTCGAAGGACTGGAATCAGCCCCAGCATTTT
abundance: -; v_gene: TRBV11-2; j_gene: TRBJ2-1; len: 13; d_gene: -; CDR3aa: CASSSQVKGEQFF; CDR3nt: TGTGCCAGCAGCTCTCAGGTCAAGGGGGAGCAGTTCTTC
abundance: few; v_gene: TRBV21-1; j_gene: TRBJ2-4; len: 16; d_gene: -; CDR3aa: CASSRFGRQYKNIQYF; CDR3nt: TGTGCCAGCAGCAGATTCGGGAGACAGTACAAAAACATTCAGTACTTC
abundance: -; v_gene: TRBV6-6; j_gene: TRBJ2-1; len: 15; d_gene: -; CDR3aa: CASSSQGGGSDEQFF; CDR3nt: TGTGCCAGCAGCTCCCAAGGGGGGGGCTCGGATGAGCAGTTCTTC
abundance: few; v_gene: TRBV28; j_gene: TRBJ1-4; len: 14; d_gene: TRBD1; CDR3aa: CASFSGQGSNPLFF; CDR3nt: TGTGCCAGCTTTTCGGGACAGGGGTCCAATCCACTGTTTTTT
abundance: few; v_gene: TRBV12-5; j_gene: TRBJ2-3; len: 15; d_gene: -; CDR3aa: CASGLRRLFTDTQYF; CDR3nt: TGTGCTAGTGGTTTGCGTCGGTTATTCACAGATACGCAGTATTTT
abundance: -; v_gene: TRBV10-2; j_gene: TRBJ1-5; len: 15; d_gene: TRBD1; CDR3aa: CASSESAGQRGPQHF; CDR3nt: TGCGCCAGCAGTGAGTCGGCGGGACAGAGAGGGCCCCAGCATTTT
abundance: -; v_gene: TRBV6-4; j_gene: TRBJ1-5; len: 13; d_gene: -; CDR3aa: CASIRDQNQPQHF; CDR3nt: TGTGCCAGCATCCGGGATCAAAATCAGCCCCAGCATTTT
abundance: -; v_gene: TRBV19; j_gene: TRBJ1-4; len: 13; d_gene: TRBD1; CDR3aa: CASSRQGIEKLFF; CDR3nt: TGTGCCAGTAGTAGACAGGGGATTGAAAAACTGTTTTTT
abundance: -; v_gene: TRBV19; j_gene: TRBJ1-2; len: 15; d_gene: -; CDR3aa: CASTWMGGPKDGYTF; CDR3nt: TGTGCCAGTACCTGGATGGGCGGGCCGAAGGATGGCTACACCTTC
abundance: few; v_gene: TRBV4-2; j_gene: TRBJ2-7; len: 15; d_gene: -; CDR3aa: CASSQGLSEEWEQYF; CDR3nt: TGTGCCAGCAGCCAAGGGCTCAGCGAGGAATGGGAGCAGTACTTC
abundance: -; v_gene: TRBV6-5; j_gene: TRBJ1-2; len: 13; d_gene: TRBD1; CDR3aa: CASKPDRAGGYTF; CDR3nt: TGTGCCAGCAAACCCGACAGGGCTGGAGGCTACACCTTC
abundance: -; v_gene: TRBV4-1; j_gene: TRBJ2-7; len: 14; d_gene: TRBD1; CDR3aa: CASSLWDRSYEQYF; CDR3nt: TGCGCCAGCAGCCTCTGGGACAGGAGCTACGAGCAGTACTTC
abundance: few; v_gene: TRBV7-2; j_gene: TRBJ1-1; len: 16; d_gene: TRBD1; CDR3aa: CASSSDFYRGYTEAFF; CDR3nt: TGTGCCAGCAGCTCCGACTTCTACAGGGGGTACACTGAAGCTTTCTTT
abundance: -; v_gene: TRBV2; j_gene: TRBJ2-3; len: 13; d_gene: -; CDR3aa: CASKEDRLDTQYF; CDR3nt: TGTGCCAGCAAAGAGGACAGATTAGATACGCAGTATTTT
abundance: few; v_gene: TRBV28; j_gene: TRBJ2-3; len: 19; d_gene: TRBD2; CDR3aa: CASRTPNLVSGRAYRPQYF; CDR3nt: TGTGCCAGCAGAACCCCCAACCTAGTAAGCGGGAGGGCCTATCGTCCGCAGTATTTT
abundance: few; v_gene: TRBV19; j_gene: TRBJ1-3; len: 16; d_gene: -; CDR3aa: CASTPGLYFSGNTIYF; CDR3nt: TGTGCCAGTACCCCGGGACTGTATTTCTCTGGAAACACCATATATTTT
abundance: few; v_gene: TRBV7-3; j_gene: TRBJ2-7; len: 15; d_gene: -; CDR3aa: CASSLTVSTGYEQYF; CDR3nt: TGTGCCAGCAGCTTAACTGTATCGACGGGCTACGAGCAGTACTTC
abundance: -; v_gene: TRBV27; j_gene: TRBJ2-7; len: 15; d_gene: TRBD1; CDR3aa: CASSLRDRGPYEQYF; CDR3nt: TGTGCCAGCAGCCTCCGGGACAGGGGCCCCTACGAGCAGTACTTC
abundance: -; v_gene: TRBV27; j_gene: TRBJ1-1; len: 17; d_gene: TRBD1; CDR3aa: CASSLWGTGGLVTEAFF; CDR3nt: TGTGCCAGCAGTTTATGGGGGACAGGGGGTTTGGTTACTGAAGCTTTCTTT
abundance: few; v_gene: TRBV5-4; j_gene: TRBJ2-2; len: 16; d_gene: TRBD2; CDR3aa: CASSLAGLAGAGELFF; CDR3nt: TGTGCCAGCAGCTTGGCAGGGCTAGCGGGAGCCGGGGAGCTGTTTTTT
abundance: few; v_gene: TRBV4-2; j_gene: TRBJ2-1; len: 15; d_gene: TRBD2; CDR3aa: CASSKSSGEGNEQFF; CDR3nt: TGTGCCAGCAGCAAGTCCTCCGGGGAGGGCAATGAGCAGTTCTTC
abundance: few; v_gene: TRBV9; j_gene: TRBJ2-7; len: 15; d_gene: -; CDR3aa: CASSVDQGKFDEQYF; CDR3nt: TGTGCCAGCAGCGTAGACCAGGGGAAGTTCGACGAGCAGTACTTC
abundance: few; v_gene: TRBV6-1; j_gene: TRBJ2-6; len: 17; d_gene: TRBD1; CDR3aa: CASSVGQGAVGANVLTF; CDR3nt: TGTGCCAGCAGTGTGGGACAGGGGGCCGTCGGGGCCAACGTCCTGACTTTC
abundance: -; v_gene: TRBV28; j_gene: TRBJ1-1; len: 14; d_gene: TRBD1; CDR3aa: CASRLSGQGLEAFF; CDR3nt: TGTGCCAGCAGATTATCGGGACAGGGCCTTGAAGCTTTCTTT
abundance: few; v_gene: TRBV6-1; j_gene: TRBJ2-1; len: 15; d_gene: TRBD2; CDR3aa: CAGTLSSGSYNEQFF; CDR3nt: TGTGCCGGAACCCTCTCTAGCGGGTCCTACAATGAGCAGTTCTTC
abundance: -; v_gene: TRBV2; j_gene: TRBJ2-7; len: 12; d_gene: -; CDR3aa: CAGGAGIYEQYF; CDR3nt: TGTGCCGGCGGGGCAGGAATCTACGAGCAGTACTTC
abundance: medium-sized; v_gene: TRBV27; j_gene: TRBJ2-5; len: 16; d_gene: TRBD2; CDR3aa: CASSSRTSGDRETQYF; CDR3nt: TGTGCCAGCAGTTCCCGGACTAGCGGGGACCGAGAGACCCAGTACTTC
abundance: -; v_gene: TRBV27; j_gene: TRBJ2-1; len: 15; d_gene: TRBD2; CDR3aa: CASRTGLAGVVEQFF; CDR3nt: TGTGCCAGCAGGACGGGACTAGCGGGAGTGGTGGAGCAGTTCTTC
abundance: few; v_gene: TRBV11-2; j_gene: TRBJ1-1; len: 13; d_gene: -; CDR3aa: CASSPTMNTEAFF; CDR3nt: TGTGCCAGCAGCCCTACTATGAACACTGAAGCTTTCTTT
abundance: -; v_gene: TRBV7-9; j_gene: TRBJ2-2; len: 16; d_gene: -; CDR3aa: CASSFPGGMDTGELFF; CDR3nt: TGTGCCAGCAGCTTTCCAGGGGGGATGGACACCGGGGAGCTGTTTTTT
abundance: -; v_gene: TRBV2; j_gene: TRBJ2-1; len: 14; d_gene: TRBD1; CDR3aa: CAIRTGSSYNEQFF; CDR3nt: TGTGCCATCCGGACAGGGAGCTCCTACAATGAGCAGTTCTTC